The 15 T cell receptor beta chains presented below share a single source sample, sequenced in a study of PD-1 blockade in classical Hodgkin lymphoma. Profiled with immunoSEQ multiplex PCR; TCRdb holds only in-frame clones, not every one. The table shows about 18,000 clones, with roughly 80% occurring only once. Every patient had relapsed following autologous stem cell transplantation, and cohorts differed in brentuximab vedotin exposure. The starting material was peripheral blood mononuclear cells (PBMCs), obtained at baseline. These receptor sequences come from a human donor with classical Hodgkin lymphoma.

This chain joins TRBV7-3 and TRBJ2-1; D perhaps matches TRBD1 (6 bases). CDR3 length: 15 amino acids. Trimming stripped 6 bases from V and 10 bases from J, with 22 bases between. The germline V gene has CDR1 SGHTA and CDR2 FQGTGA. The CDR3 is CASRSGAEGGKEQFF. The CDR3 bases are TGTGCCAGCAGGTCGGGTGCCGAAGGGGGAAAGGAGCAGTTCTTC.

The gene calls are TRBV5-1 and TRBJ1-1, with TRBD1 identical over 7 bases. V lost 2 bases and J lost 1; bases outside the gene matches: 8. CDR1 is SGHRS, CDR2 YFSETQ, per germline. The CDR3 consists of 16 residues. The CDR3 here is CASSLGQVFQNTEAFF. DNA for the CDR3: TGCGCCAGCAGCTTAGGACAGGTTTTCCAGAACACTGAAGCTTTCTTT.

The V gene is TRBV6-6, the J gene TRBJ1-2; D is uncertain. V was shortened by 0 bases and J by 8 bases, with 13 bases between the two germline ends. CDR1 is MNHNY, CDR2 SVGAGI, per germline (reference sequence). The CDR3 length is 14 residues. CDR3: CASSYSMLGGGYTF. CDR3 sequence (DNA): TGTGCCAGCAGTTACTCGATGTTGGGTGGCGGCTACACCTTC.

The chain couples TRBV13 to TRBJ1-1, with a possible D match to TRBD1 (5 bases). The CDR3 has 15 amino acids. Germline CDR1 reads PRHDT; CDR2 reads FYEKMQ (reference sequence). The germline V and J ends were trimmed by 1 base and 4 bases, with 13 bases remaining between them. The CDR3 sequence is CASSLAAGSVTEAFF. CDR3 DNA sequence: TGTGCCAGCAGCTTAGCGGCAGGGTCGGTCACTGAAGCTTTCTTT.

The chain recombines TRBV5-1 with TRBJ1-1; maybe TRBD1 (6 bases). The germline V gene has CDR1 SGHRS and CDR2 YFSETQ. The CDR3 consists of 16 residues. V was trimmed by 0 bases and J by 7 bases, leaving 19 bases between them. DNA of the CDR3: TGCGCCAGCAGCTTGGTACCGCAGGGGTTGTCAGTTGAAGCTTTCTTT. It translates to CASSLVPQGLSVEAFF.

V and J are TRBV5-1 and TRBJ2-7; 8 positions match TRBD1. The V segment lost 3 bases and the J segment 2 bases; nucleotides outside the gene matches: 1. Germline V gives CDR1 SGHRS, CDR2 YFSETQ. CDR3 length: 13 amino acids. The CDR3 DNA is TGCGCCAGCAGCTGGGGACAGGCCTACGAGCAGTACTTC. Protein: CASSWGQAYEQYF.

The chain has TRBV7-3 and TRBJ2-3; a possible D gene is TRBD2 (5 bases). Germline CDR1 SGHTA, CDR2 FQGTGA. Trimming took off 3 bases at V and 0 bases at J, with 10 bases between the two ends. The CDR3 has 15 amino acids. The CDR3 loop is CASSFDGLSTDTQYF. The DNA for the CDR3 is TGTGCCAGCAGCTTTGACGGACTTAGCACAGATACGCAGTATTTT.

The chain links TRBV5-1 to TRBJ2-7; D is ambiguous. Germline lookup yields CDR1 SGHRS and CDR2 YFSETQ. Trimming took 2 bases from V and 6 from J, leaving 18 bases between them. CDR3 length: 15 amino acids. As DNA, the CDR3 is TGCGCCAGCAGCTTTTACGGACCATCCTCGGGCGAGCAGTACTTC. It yields the protein CASSFYGPSSGEQYF.

Only one count was recorded for this clone. The chain couples TRBV6-1 to TRBJ1-6; D is unclear. Germline-derived CDR1 and CDR2 are MNHNS and SASEGT. This CDR3 has 11 residues. The V end lost 7 bases, the J end lost 7 bases, and 5 bases lay between the germline ends. The CDR3 sequence: CASKGNSPLHF. The DNA for the CDR3 is TGTGCCAGCAAGGGCAATTCACCCCTCCACTTT.

This chain uses TRBV28 with TRBJ2-7, with D maybe TRBD2 (6 bases). Germline-derived CDR1 and CDR2 are MDHEN and SYDVKM. V lost 2 bases and J lost 6, with 8 bases in between. The CDR3 loop spans 12 amino acids. The CDR3: CASSLNGGEQYF. DNA of the CDR3: TGTGCCAGCAGTTTAAACGGGGGCGAGCAGTACTTC.

The chain uses TRBV7-8 and TRBJ2-7; 7 bases match TRBD2. CDR1 is SGHVS, CDR2 FQNEAQ, per germline. Losses at the gene ends were 5 bases for V and 2 bases for J; bases not matched to a gene: 9. This CDR3 contains 15 residues. CDR3 coding DNA: TGTGCCAGCAGCCCCCGGGCTAGCGGAACCTACGAGCAGTACTTC. Translating gives CASSPRASGTYEQYF.

The chain combines TRBV19 with TRBJ2-1; 14 bases line up with TRBD2. V was clipped by 7 bases and J by 12 bases; unmatched bases: 14. The CDR3 consists of 16 residues. Germline V lookup: CDR1 LNHDA, CDR2 SQIVND (reference sequence). CDR3 bases: TGTGCCAGTACCCAGCGGGGACTAGCGGGAGTGTTGGGGCAGTTCTTC. It codes for CASTQRGLAGVLGQFF. Variable domain in full (rest from reference TRBV19 and TRBJ2-1): DGGITQSPKYLFRKEGQNVTLSCEQNLNHDAMYWYRQDPGQGLRLIYYSQIVNDFQKGDIAEGYSVSREKKESFPLTVTSAQKNPTAFYLCASTQRGLAGVLGQFFGPGTRLTVL.

The V gene is TRBV27, the J gene TRBJ1-5; no reliable D call. This CDR3 is 12 amino acids long. CDR1 is MNHEY and CDR2 is SMNVEV in the germline V gene (reference sequence). Deletions cut 5 bases from V and 6 bases from J, with 8 bases between. This CDR3 reads CASSPAGQPQHF. The CDR3 nucleotides are TGTGCCAGCAGTCCGGCGGGTCAGCCCCAGCATTTT.

Notes on this clone: The DNA is left out, because the CDR3 cannot be placed on it with certainty; the CDR3 is given as TCRdb lists it. The rearrangement joins TRBV27 to TRBJ2-7; the table's TRBD1 call for D was not verified on the DNA. The CDR3 is 17 amino acids long, termini counted. CDR1 and CDR2 (germline): MNHEY, SMNVEV (reference sequence). CDR3 loop: CASSLSWIVGQGSWMYF.

The CDR3 region has the DNA TGTGCCAGCAGCCGGACGACAGGGACCTACGAGCAGTACTTC. Its protein is CASSRTTGTYEQYF. The chain employs TRBV11-2 and TRBJ2-7; TRBD1 matches 7 bases. V shed 5 bases and J 2 bases; nucleotides not matched to a gene: 6. Germline-derived CDR1 and CDR2 are SGHAT and FQNNGV. CDR3 size: 14 residues.